The 5 T cell receptor beta chains listed next were all sequenced from one sample in a study of T cell changes during pregnancy in multiple sclerosis (dated by TCRdb to between 2019 and 2020). Library generation was performed with the immunoSEQ multiplex PCR assay. TCRdb's version of the immuneACCESS table is confined to in-frame rearrangements and falls short of the full clone set. An unresolved V gene accounts for under half of the shortfall where checked; the remainder is of unknown origin. The sample yields 60,000 to 75,000 clones; roughly 90% were counted once. The ten largest make up roughly 1.5% of the sample. The material was peripheral blood, obtained in the third trimester of pregnancy. Receptors originate from a female donor with multiple sclerosis, enrolled in a pregnancy study.

This clone has just one count. The genes are TRBV6-4 and TRBJ2-1; 8 positions match TRBD2. The J segment lost 9 bases and the V segment lost 0 bases, leaving 7 bases of the junction unmatched. This CDR3 has 15 amino acids. Germline V lookup: CDR1 MRHNA, CDR2 SNTAGT. Here the CDR3 reads CASSDSAGGAAEQFF. The CDR3 region has the DNA TGTGCCAGCAGTGACTCCGCCGGGGGGGCCGCTGAGCAGTTCTTC.

This clone showed up just a few times. This rearrangement joins TRBV19 to TRBJ1-2, with no clear D. Germline loops: CDR1 LNHDA, CDR2 SQIVND (reference sequence). Trimming cost V 5 bases and J 3 bases, with 16 bases left between them. The CDR3 loop spans 15 amino acids. CDR3 coding DNA: TGTGCCAGTAGTCTCCACGGCGGTAACTACTATGGCTACACCTTC. It specifies CASSLHGGNYYGYTF. Filled out from reference TRBV19 and TRBJ1-2, the complete variable domain reads DGGITQSPKYLFRKEGQNVTLSCEQNLNHDAMYWYRQDPGQGLRLIYYSQIVNDFQKGDIAEGYSVSREKKESFPLTVTSAQKNPTAFYLCASSLHGGNYYGYTFGSGTRLTVV.

A single count supports this clone. CDR3 nucleotide sequence: TGTGCCAGCAGCTTAGCGGGGACAGGAGCCTACGAGCAGTACTTC. Protein sequence: CASSLAGTGAYEQYF. The V call is TRBV11-3, the J call TRBJ2-7, with 8 bases fitting TRBD1. V dropped 1 base and J dropped 2; count of bases not matched to a gene: 4. The CDR3 totals 15 residues. Germline values: CDR1 SGHNT, CDR2 YENEEA.

This rearrangement joins TRBV6-1 to TRBJ1-2; D is perhaps TRBD1 (5 bases). Germline CDR1 and CDR2: MNHNS and SASEGT. Trimming pared 7 bases from V and 8 bases from J, leaving 17 bases between. This CDR3 comprises 13 residues. This CDR3 reads CASTEEQGQGYTF. The CDR3 nucleotides read TGTGCCAGCACCGAAGAGCAGGGTCAAGGCTACACCTTC.

The V gene is TRBV15, the J gene TRBJ1-5; D not resolved. CDR3 length equals 15 residues. Germline loops: CDR1 LNHNV, CDR2 YYDKDF (reference sequence). V lost 0 bases to trimming and J lost 0 bases, with 6 bases between them. CDR3 region: CATSREHYSNQPQHF. CDR3 coding DNA: TGTGCCACCAGCAGAGAACATTATAGCAATCAGCCCCAGCATTTT.